The 9 T cell receptor beta chains given below trace back to one sample, sequenced in a study of control samples from healthy donors and cancer patients (dated by TCRdb to about 2020). The library relied on the immunoSEQ multiplex PCR assay. The table comes from immuneACCESS by way of TCRdb, which keeps in-frame sequences with V and J called. Part of the clones is missing from these tables; in studies checked, under half for an unresolved V gene and the rest for unknown reasons. This sample has about 170,000 clones in its table, and 80% to 95% of those were observed once. The biggest ten clones account for 4.1% of the sample. What was sequenced was blood. The receptors were sampled from a woman aged 60-75 years in good health.

The J gene is TRBJ2-7, the V gene TRBV5-1; no clear D gene. The V end was cut by 4 bases, the J end by 0 bases, with 14 bases between. The CDR3 loop spans 15 amino acids. Germline V CDR1 and CDR2: SGHRS, YFSETQ. CDR3 nucleotides: TGCGCCAGCAGCCCGCAACAGCTTCACTCCTACGAGCAGTACTTC. It encodes CASSPQQLHSYEQYF.

The chain couples TRBV3-1 (or the pseudogene TRBV3-2) to TRBJ1-2; D is unresolved. The V and J ends lost 1 base and 1 base respectively, with 13 bases between them. The germline V gene encodes CDR1 LGHDT and CDR2 YNNKEL (reference sequence). The CDR3 is made up of 16 amino acids. The DNA for the CDR3 is TGTGCCAGCAGCCAAGGTGCCGGGAAAGGTAACTATGGCTACACCTTC. The encoded protein is CASSQGAGKGNYGYTF.

V and J are TRBV7-2 and TRBJ2-7, with D possibly being TRBD1 (5 bases). The CDR3 runs to 14 residues. Trimming removed 2 bases from V and 2 bases from J, with 10 bases in between. Per the germline V gene, CDR1 is SGHTA and CDR2 is FQGNSA. DNA for the CDR3: TGTGCCAGCAGCTTATACCAGGGTGCCTACGAGCAGTACTTC. Translating it yields CASSLYQGAYEQYF.

This clone was picked up one time. The V and J genes are TRBV11-3 and TRBJ2-3; D remains ambiguous. The CDR3 covers 12 residues. CDR1 and CDR2 from the germline V gene are SGHNT and YENEEA. Deletions cut 6 bases from V and 1 base from J, with 5 bases between. This CDR3 is CASSRGTDTQYF. CDR3 nucleotides: TGTGCCAGCAGTCGTGGCACAGATACGCAGTATTTT. Using reference TRBV11-3 and TRBJ2-3 for the parts outside the CDR3, the full variable domain is EAGVVQSPRYKIIEKKQPVAFWCNPISGHNTLYWYLQNLGQGPELLIRYENEEAVDDSQLPKDRFSAERLKGVDSTLKIQPAELGDSAVYLCASSRGTDTQYFGPGTRLTVL.

The rearrangement joins TRBV19 to TRBJ2-2; D uncertain. The V and J ends lost 8 bases and 4 bases respectively, with 17 bases between them. Germline CDR1 is LNHDA and CDR2 is SQIVND (reference sequence). The CDR3 has 15 amino acids. CDR3 loop: CASLERHTVTGELFF. The CDR3 DNA follows: TGTGCCAGTCTGGAGAGACACACAGTCACCGGGGAGCTGTTTTTT.

The chain links TRBV18 to TRBJ2-7, with 8 bases that match TRBD1. The J segment lost 2 bases and the V segment lost 2 bases, leaving 11 bases of the junction unmatched. This CDR3 has 17 residues. Germline V gives CDR1 KGHSH, CDR2 LQKENI. The CDR3 nucleotides read TGTGCCAGCTCACCAACTCGTTTAGGGACAGGCACCTACGAGCAGTACTTC. It encodes CASSPTRLGTGTYEQYF.

The chain has TRBV6-2 or TRBV6-3 and TRBJ2-5; perhaps TRBD1 as D (8 bases). V was trimmed by 2 bases and J by 5 bases, leaving 15 bases between them. The CDR3 has 15 residues. Germline values: CDR1 MNHEY, CDR2 SVGEGT. As DNA, the CDR3 is TGTGCCAGCAGTTACCAGGACAGGGAGGGGGAGACCCAGTACTTC. Its protein is CASSYQDREGETQYF.

The V call is TRBV13, the J call TRBJ1-1; D unresolved. V dropped 2 bases and J dropped 4 bases, with 8 bases sitting between them. Per the germline V gene, CDR1 is PRHDT and CDR2 is FYEKMQ (reference sequence). This CDR3 has 13 residues. In DNA, the CDR3 is TGTGCCAGCAGCTTATCGCTCCTCACTGAAGCTTTCTTT. Its translation is CASSLSLLTEAFF.

The rearrangement uses TRBV27 and TRBJ1-2; D not certain. The CDR3 runs 15 residues. V was cut by 0 bases and J by 5 bases, with 13 bases left in between. The germline CDR1 and CDR2 sequences are MNHEY and SMNVEV (reference sequence). The CDR3 loop reads CASSLSAPTIYGYTF. As DNA, the CDR3 is TGTGCCAGCAGTTTATCCGCCCCAACGATTTATGGCTACACCTTC.